This entry lists 29 T cell receptor beta chains sequenced from one sample in a study of blood T cells in healthy people across ages. Using a J-beta primer mix together with a sample-barcoded 5' primer, a second PCR was run for roughly 7 to 11 cycles. TCRdb analysed the 5' RACE reads with MiXCR anew, one entry per CDR3 protein. The sample includes about 1,500,000 distinct CDR3 sequences, approximately 28% of them seen just once. The sequenced sample consisted of blood. The receptor source for this set is a woman aged 25 to 45 in good health.

This clonotype was seen only a few times. The chain joins TRBV7-2 to TRBJ2-2; D unresolved. There are 16 residues in the CDR3. V was clipped by 1 base and J by 2 bases, with 11 bases between them. CDR1 and CDR2 (germline): SGHTA, FQGNSA. CDR3 sequence: CASSLGNRRNTGELFF. The CDR3 bases are TGTGCCAGCAGCTTAGGGAACCGTCGAAACACCGGGGAGCTGTTTTTT. Filled out from reference TRBV7-2 and TRBJ2-2, the complete variable domain reads GAGVSQSPSNKVTEKGKDVELRCDPISGHTALYWYRQSLGQGLEFLIYFQGNSAPDKSGLPSDRFSAERTGGSVSTLTIQRTQQEDSAVYLCASSLGNRRNTGELFFGEGSRLTVL.

This chain uses TRBV14 with TRBJ1-1; 12 bases line up with TRBD1. CDR3 length: 18 residues. The V and J ends lost 2 bases and 0 bases, in that order; junction bases with no gene match: 7. CDR1 is SGHDN and CDR2 is FVKESK in the germline V gene. The CDR3 DNA sequence: TGTGCCAGCAGCCAAAGGGACAGGGGGCGCTTCCTGAACACTGAAGCTTTCTTT. It is translated as CASSQRDRGRFLNTEAFF.

V is TRBV12-3 or TRBV12-4 and J is TRBJ1-1, with 7 nucleotides matching TRBD1. V dropped 3 bases and J dropped 1; count of bases not matched to a gene: 5. The CDR3 consists of 15 residues. CDR3 DNA: TGTGCCAGCAGTTTTGGACAGGAGGCGAACACTGAAGCTTTCTTT. Translating it yields CASSFGQEANTEAFF.

This sequence joins TRBV6-6 and TRBJ2-3, with D possibly TRBD2 on 7 matching bases. V lost 3 bases and J lost 1, with 11 bases in between. Germline assignment: CDR1 MNHNY and CDR2 SVGAGI (reference sequence). This CDR3 has 15 amino acids. This CDR3 reads CASSYAGARTDTQYF. For the CDR3, the DNA is TGTGCCAGCAGTTATGCGGGGGCTCGCACAGATACGCAGTATTTT.

The chain is built from TRBV5-6 and TRBJ2-2, with D perhaps being TRBD1 or TRBD2 (5 bases each). The V end lost 4 bases, the J end lost 8 bases, and 18 bases lay between the germline ends. Germline V gives CDR1 SGHDT, CDR2 YYEEEE. The CDR3 has 15 residues. This CDR3 reads CASSPRDGPSGELFF. The CDR3 coding sequence is TGTGCCAGCAGCCCCCGGGACGGCCCCAGTGGGGAGCTGTTTTTT.

This chain connects TRBV12-3 or TRBV12-4 to TRBJ2-2; TRBD1 or TRBD2 may be the D gene (6 bases each). This CDR3 has 15 residues. V lost 4 bases and J 5 bases, leaving 14 bases between the germline ends. Here the CDR3 DNA reads TGTGCCAGCAGTTCGAGGGGGGCAAGAACCGGGGAGCTGTTTTTT. Its translation: CASSSRGARTGELFF.

A note on this clonotype: This may be a read error: a much more frequent sequence differs by one nucleotide. The chain is built from TRBV20-1 and TRBJ1-2; D is unresolved. Trimming stripped 0 bases from V and 4 bases from J, with 9 bases between. In germline, CDR1 is DFQATT, CDR2 SNEGSKA (reference sequence). The CDR3 has 13 residues. The CDR3 bases are TGCAGTGCTAGAGATCAGAGCCTCTATGGCTACACCTTC. Translating gives CSARDQSLYGYTF.

This clonotype was found a few times. The chain joins TRBV7-9 to TRBJ2-3, with D possibly TRBD2 on 5 matching bases. V was cut by 9 bases and J by 2 bases, with 9 bases left in between. The length of the CDR3 is 12 residues. Germline loops: CDR1 SEHNR, CDR2 FQNEAQ (reference sequence). CDR3 sequence reads: CASHRDTDTQYF. CDR3 coding DNA: TGTGCCAGTCACCGGGACACAGATACGCAGTATTTT.

This clonotype occurred a few times. The rearrangement joins TRBV6-5 to TRBJ1-5; unclear D gene. Trimming stripped 7 bases from V and 4 bases from J, with 17 bases between. CDR1 is MNHEY and CDR2 is SVGAGI in the germline V gene. The CDR3 length is 15 residues. This CDR3 is CASMDLVGVNQPQHF. The CDR3 DNA reads as TGTGCCAGCATGGACCTCGTCGGCGTAAATCAGCCCCAGCATTTT.

In the case of this clonotype: One end of the junction varies from germline; a read error may be responsible. This sequence joins TRBV28 and TRBJ2-6; 8 bases are shared with TRBD2. This CDR3 has 16 amino acids. Germline-derived CDR1 and CDR2 are MDHEN and SYDVKM. CDR3 residues: CASSSAGGSGANVPTF. The CDR3 DNA is TGTGCCAGCAGTTCGGCGGGAGGCTCTGGGGCCAACGTCCCGACTTTC.

This clonotype was picked up many times. CDR3: CASSLGGAKPGRPYEQYF. In DNA form, the CDR3 reads TGTGCCAGCAGCTTGGGGGGGGCGAAGCCTGGACGCCCCTACGAGCAGTACTTC. The V call is TRBV7-2, the J call TRBJ2-7; possibly TRBD2 for D (7 bases). In germline, CDR1 is SGHTA, CDR2 FQGNSA. V was pared by 3 bases and J by 2 bases, with 23 bases between. This CDR3 has 18 residues.

This rearrangement joins TRBV29-1 to TRBJ2-5; 8 bases agree with TRBD2. In germline, CDR1 is SQVTM, CDR2 ANQGSEA. J was trimmed by 11 bases and V by 7 bases; bases with no gene match: 18. The CDR3 has 14 amino acids. The CDR3 DNA reads TGCAGCGCCGAGGGGACTAGGGACTACAATGAGCAGTACTTC. Translating it yields CSAEGTRDYNEQYF.

On this clonotype itself: The junction does not match germline at one end; this may be a read error. V is TRBV5-1 and J is TRBJ1-6; TRBD1 is a possible D gene (5 bases). This CDR3 is built from 16 residues. Germline V gene sequence: CDR1 SGHRS, CDR2 YFSETQ. This chain's CDR3 is CVSSLVPGGSGSPLHF. Here the CDR3 DNA reads TGCGTCAGCAGCTTGGTCCCCGGGGGGTCCGGATCACCCCTCCACTTT.

This clonotype showed up many times. The chain carries TRBV28 and TRBJ2-1, with TRBD2 matching 9 bases. CDR3 length: 17 residues. Germline V gene sequence: CDR1 MDHEN, CDR2 SYDVKM. The V segment lost 4 bases and the J segment 1 base; nucleotides outside the gene matches: 8. CDR3 bases: TGTGCCAGCAGTTCCCGGACTAGCGCGATTTCCTACAATGAGCAGTTCTTC. This encodes CASSSRTSAISYNEQFF. Together with reference TRBV28 and TRBJ2-1, the CDR3 gives the full variable domain: DVKVTQSSRYLVKRTGEKVFLECVQDMDHENMFWYRQDPGLGLRLIYFSYDVKMKEKGDIPEGYSVSREKKERFSLILESASTNQTSMYLCASSSRTSAISYNEQFFGPGTRLTVL.

This clonotype was seen a few times. The genes are TRBV3-1 and TRBJ2-1; D call uncertain. Trimming removed 4 bases from V and 5 bases from J, with 12 bases in between. Germline lookup yields CDR1 LGHDT and CDR2 YNNKEL (reference sequence). CDR3 length equals 14 residues. The CDR3 region is CASSPWSANNEQFF. The CDR3 coding sequence is TGTGCCAGCAGCCCGTGGTCGGCTAACAATGAGCAGTTCTTC.

The V gene is TRBV5-1, the J gene TRBJ1-4; D uncertain. CDR3 length equals 14 residues. The V gene's germline CDR1 is SGHRS and CDR2 YFSETQ. V lost 0 bases, J lost 5 bases, and 8 bases lay in between. The CDR3 reads CASSLGRENEKLFF. The CDR3 nucleotides read TGCGCCAGCAGCTTGGGGCGGGAAAATGAAAAACTGTTTTTT.

The genes are TRBV20-1 and TRBJ1-3; D might be TRBD1 (5 bases). From germline, CDR1 is DFQATT and CDR2 SNEGSKA (reference sequence). Trimming pared 0 bases from V and 3 bases from J, leaving 12 bases between. This CDR3 has 15 residues. The CDR3 sequence is CSARDRAGFGNTIYF. The CDR3 coding sequence is TGCAGTGCTAGAGATCGCGCAGGGTTTGGAAACACCATATATTTT.

This clonotype has at least ten counts. The chain is built from TRBV7-9 and TRBJ2-7; D gene unclear. The V and J ends lost 1 base and 4 bases respectively, with 8 bases between them. The CDR3 totals 13 residues. Germline-derived CDR1 and CDR2 are SEHNR and FQNEAQ (reference sequence). CDR3 DNA sequence: TGTGCCAGCAGCTTAGAATACACTTACGAGCAGTACTTC. Translated: CASSLEYTYEQYF.

The gene calls are TRBV10-1 and TRBJ2-3; 8 nucleotides line up with TRBD1. The CDR3 is 18 residues long. Germline V gene lookup returns CDR1 WNHNN and CDR2 SYGVQD (reference sequence). The V segment lost 4 bases and the J segment 2 bases; nucleotides outside the gene matches: 14. The CDR3 DNA follows: TGCGCCAGCAGTGGAAGCCCCGGGACAGGCACCCTCACAGATACGCAGTATTTT. Translation: CASSGSPGTGTLTDTQYF.

This clonotype occurred many times. This chain connects TRBV3-1 to TRBJ2-7; D gene unclear. Germline V gene data show CDR1 as LGHDT and CDR2 as YNNKEL (reference sequence). Between the trimmed V and J ends, which lost 0 bases and 2 bases, there was a span of 8 bases. The CDR3 contains 14 residues. CDR3 nucleotides: TGTGCCAGCAGCCAAGATCCAAGGACCTACGAGCAGTACTTC. Protein sequence: CASSQDPRTYEQYF.

The V gene is TRBV14, the J gene TRBJ2-1, with 8 bases lining up with TRBD2. There are 17 residues in the CDR3. V dropped 4 bases and J dropped 2; count of bases not matched to a gene: 10. Germline-derived CDR1 and CDR2 are SGHDN and FVKESK. This CDR3 reads CASSPGGHGGAYNEQFF. In DNA, the CDR3 is TGTGCCAGCAGCCCTGGGGGCCACGGGGGGGCCTACAATGAGCAGTTCTTC.

Ten or more counts support this clonotype. J is TRBJ2-5 and V is TRBV9; TRBD2 matches at 9 bases. V gave up 4 bases and J gave up 2 bases; unmatched junction bases: 3. The germline gives CDR1 SGDLS, CDR2 YYNGEE. The CDR3 covers 14 residues. The CDR3 region is CASSSSGIQETQYF. CDR3 in DNA: TGTGCCAGCAGCTCTAGCGGGATTCAAGAGACCCAGTACTTC.

This sequence joins TRBV19 and TRBJ2-1, with TRBD1 matching over 9 bases. There are 20 residues in the CDR3. V was clipped by 4 bases and J by 1 base; unmatched bases: 17. From germline, CDR1 is LNHDA and CDR2 SQIVND (reference sequence). Here the CDR3 reads CASSRGTGFDFNWSYNEQFF. CDR3 in DNA: TGTGCCAGTAGTAGGGGGACAGGGTTTGATTTTAATTGGTCCTACAATGAGCAGTTCTTC.

Remarks on this clonotype: It may be a read error: a sequence one base away is much more abundant. The V gene is TRBV27, the J gene TRBJ2-1; the D call may be TRBD1 or TRBD2 (5 bases each). Germline CDR1 is MNHEY and CDR2 is SMNVEV (reference sequence). The CDR3 length is 15 residues. V lost 5 bases to trimming and J lost 6 bases, with 17 bases between them. CDR3 amino acids: CASSPPPGRSNEQFF. CDR3 nucleotides: TGTGCCAGCAGTCCCCCCCCGGGACGTTCCAATGAGCAGTTCTTC.

The chain couples TRBV5-1 to TRBJ1-4; TRBD1 is a possible D gene (5 bases). V was trimmed by 4 bases and J by 6 bases, leaving 13 bases between them. The V gene's germline CDR1 is SGHRS and CDR2 YFSETQ. CDR3 length: 14 amino acids. This CDR3 reads CASSPGTLDEKLFF. The DNA for the CDR3 is TGCGCCAGCAGCCCAGGGACTTTAGATGAAAAACTGTTTTTT.

This clonotype was recorded a few times. This chain uses TRBV7-9 with TRBJ2-3, with TRBD1 matching 10 bases. This CDR3 is 16 amino acids long. V shed 5 bases, J shed 0 bases, and the junction held 5 bases outside the gene matches. The V gene's germline CDR1 is SEHNR and CDR2 FQNEAQ (reference sequence). CDR3 residues: CASSETGGLSTDTQYF. The CDR3 nucleotides are TGTGCCAGCAGCGAGACAGGGGGCTTGAGCACAGATACGCAGTATTTT.

This clonotype has a handful of counts. This sequence joins TRBV7-2 and TRBJ1-2; 9 bases fit TRBD1. The CDR3 totals 15 residues. Trimming took 6 bases from V and 2 from J; bases not matched to a gene: 7. Germline V gene lookup returns CDR1 SGHTA and CDR2 FQGNSA. The CDR3 loop reads CASSTTGGLNYGYTF. CDR3 nucleotide sequence: TGTGCCAGCAGTACCACAGGGGGCTTAAACTATGGCTACACCTTC.

This clonotype occurred many times. This chain uses TRBV12-3 or TRBV12-4 with TRBJ2-7; 9 nucleotides agree with TRBD2. V shed 7 bases, J shed 5 bases, and the junction held 3 bases outside the gene matches. The CDR3 has 12 amino acids. The CDR3 bases are TGTGCCAGCAAAGCGGGGGGAAACGAGCAGTACTTC. It codes for CASKAGGNEQYF.

This clonotype was seen more than once but under ten times. This chain connects TRBV12-3 or TRBV12-4 to TRBJ2-1; the D gene is possibly TRBD1 (6 bases). This CDR3 spans 14 amino acids. The V end lost 2 bases, the J end lost 5 bases, and 10 bases lay between the germline ends. The CDR3 DNA follows: TGTGCCAGCAGTTTATTGGGGGCAGACAATGAGCAGTTCTTC. Translation: CASSLLGADNEQFF.